These 18 T cell receptor beta chains came from one sample sequenced in a study of blood T cell repertoires in COVID-19. TCRdb's table, derived via immunoSEQ multiplex PCR, lists solely in-frame clones and lacks some. Seen here are around 300,000 clones, around 90% observed once, and the top ten hold 0.75% to 1%. The sequenced material came from PBMCs or T cells enriched from blood (not recorded which). Receptors were obtained from a woman aged 25 to 39 who had recovered from COVID-19.

V and J are TRBV19 and TRBJ2-3; possibly TRBD2 for D (7 bases). Looked up from germline, CDR1 is LNHDA and CDR2 is SQIVND (reference sequence). The CDR3 runs 19 residues. Deletions cut 3 bases from V and 5 bases from J, with 27 bases between. The CDR3 nucleotides are TGTGCCAGTAGTATGCATCCCCAAGGGGGGGCGCGTTCCAGAGATACGCAGTATTTT. It encodes CASSMHPQGGARSRDTQYF.

The CDR3: CASSTTGVNTEAFF. The CDR3 DNA follows: TGTGCCAGCAGTACGACAGGGGTCAACACTGAAGCTTTCTTT. V gene TRBV28 combines with J gene TRBJ1-1; 8 nucleotides line up with TRBD1. Germline CDR1 and CDR2: MDHEN and SYDVKM. This CDR3 has 14 residues. V shed 5 bases and J 2 bases; nucleotides not matched to a gene: 4.

A single count supports this clone. This sequence joins TRBV28 and TRBJ2-1; 8 nucleotides line up with TRBD1. In germline, CDR1 is MDHEN, CDR2 SYDVKM. The V segment lost 7 bases and the J segment 5 bases; nucleotides outside the gene matches: 19. This CDR3 has 18 residues. The CDR3 spells CASTPRTGGLVWDNEQFF. In DNA form, the CDR3 reads TGTGCCAGCACCCCTAGAACAGGGGGATTGGTTTGGGACAATGAGCAGTTCTTC.

V and J are TRBV7-8 and TRBJ1-5; 7 bases match TRBD1. Trimming took 5 bases from V and 4 from J; bases not matched to a gene: 11. The CDR3 sequence is 16 residues long. Per the germline V gene, CDR1 is SGHVS and CDR2 is FQNEAQ. The CDR3, as DNA: TGTGCCAGCAGCCGCCGAACAGGGGTAACAAATCAGCCCCAGCATTTT. Translated: CASSRRTGVTNQPQHF.

This clone came up a few times. The chain is built from TRBV19 and TRBJ1-2; D is ambiguous. The CDR3 is made up of 14 amino acids. Germline lookup yields CDR1 LNHDA and CDR2 SQIVND (reference sequence). Trimming removed 0 bases from V and 2 bases from J, with 7 bases in between. This CDR3 is CASSIDTGNYGYTF. CDR3 nucleotides: TGTGCCAGTAGTATAGACACGGGAAACTATGGCTACACCTTC. Full variable domain (rest looked up from reference TRBV19 and TRBJ1-2): DGGITQSPKYLFRKEGQNVTLSCEQNLNHDAMYWYRQDPGQGLRLIYYSQIVNDFQKGDIAEGYSVSREKKESFPLTVTSAQKNPTAFYLCASSIDTGNYGYTFGSGTRLTVV.

The chain combines TRBV10-3 with TRBJ2-5, with TRBD2 identical over 9 bases. Germline CDR1 and CDR2: ENHRY and SYGVKD. This CDR3 spans 14 amino acids. After removal of 3 bases from V and 5 bases from J, the junction contained 4 bases not matched to a gene. CDR3 sequence: CAISDPSGTETQYF. In DNA form, the CDR3 reads TGTGCCATCAGTGACCCTAGCGGGACGGAGACCCAGTACTTC.

This chain joins TRBV2 and TRBJ1-1; no reliable D call. CDR1 SNHLY and CDR2 FYNNEI come from the germline V gene. V was cut by 1 base and J by 4 bases, with 10 bases left in between. This CDR3 contains 14 residues. The CDR3 bases are TGTGCCAGCAGTGAAGGGATAGGAGGCACTGAAGCTTTCTTT. This encodes CASSEGIGGTEAFF. Supplemented by reference TRBV2 and TRBJ1-1, the full variable domain reads EPEVTQTPSHQVTQMGQEVILRCVPISNHLYFYWYRQILGQKVEFLVSFYNNEISEKSEIFDDQFSVERPDGSNFTLKIRSTKLEDSAMYFCASSEGIGGTEAFFGQGTRLTVV.

The chain uses TRBV10-3 and TRBJ2-5; 7 bases are shared with TRBD2. This CDR3 spans 13 amino acids. Germline V gene data show CDR1 as ENHRY and CDR2 as SYGVKD. V lost 7 bases, J lost 0 bases, and 2 bases stayed unmatched. In DNA, the CDR3 is TGTGCCATCACGGGGGGATACCAAGAGACCCAGTACTTC. It specifies CAITGGYQETQYF.

V gene TRBV18 combines with J gene TRBJ2-7; unclear D gene. The germline V gene has CDR1 KGHSH and CDR2 LQKENI. This CDR3 has 14 residues. With 3 bases removed from V and 3 bases from J, the gap between germline ends came to 12 bases. CDR3 protein: CASSPYPPFYEQYF. Here the CDR3 DNA reads TGTGCCAGCTCACCCTATCCTCCATTCTACGAGCAGTACTTC. Based on the CDR3 plus reference TRBV18 and TRBJ2-7, the full variable domain is NAGVMQNPRHLVRRRGQEARLRCSPMKGHSHVYWYRQLPEEGLKFMVYLQKENIIDESGMPKERFSAEFPKEGPSILRIQQVVRGDSAAYFCASSPYPPFYEQYFGPGTRLTVT.

The V and J genes are TRBV6-5 and TRBJ1-4, with D tentatively TRBD1 (5 bases). Germline V gene sequence: CDR1 MNHEY, CDR2 SVGAGI. The CDR3 covers 14 residues. Trimming shortened V by 5 bases and J by 6 bases, and 13 bases separated the two germline ends. The CDR3 sequence: CASSKQVVDEKLFF. The CDR3 DNA reads as TGTGCCAGCAGTAAACAGGTGGTTGATGAAAAACTGTTTTTT.

This clone was counted only a few times. This chain uses TRBV7-9 with TRBJ2-3; 8 nucleotides align to TRBD1. Germline trimming cut 0 bases from V and 4 bases from J; bases unmatched to any gene: 9. The CDR3 has 17 residues. Germline V gives CDR1 SEHNR, CDR2 FQNEAQ (reference sequence). CDR3 amino acids: CASSLAAPGGVSDTQYF. The CDR3 DNA follows: TGTGCCAGCAGCTTAGCCGCGCCAGGGGGCGTATCAGATACGCAGTATTTT.

The V call is TRBV27, the J call TRBJ1-1; D remains ambiguous. CDR3 length: 13 residues. Germline loops: CDR1 MNHEY, CDR2 SMNVEV (reference sequence). With 6 bases removed from V and 6 bases from J, the gap between germline ends came to 14 bases. The chain's CDR3 is CASSLTLGAEAFF. In DNA form, the CDR3 reads TGTGCCAGCAGCCTTACACTGGGCGCTGAAGCTTTCTTT.

This sequence joins TRBV7-6 and TRBJ2-7, with a possible D match to TRBD1 (5 bases). The CDR3 contains 15 residues. Per germline, CDR1 SGHVS and CDR2 FNYEAQ. The ends were cut back, 0 bases at V and 3 bases at J, with 12 bases in the middle. The CDR3 loop is CASSLAAGMHYEQYF. CDR3 bases: TGTGCCAGCAGCTTAGCGGCAGGGATGCACTACGAGCAGTACTTC.

V usage is TRBV4-2 and J usage is TRBJ2-7; a weak D match, TRBD2 (6 bases). The V gene lost 1 base and the J gene lost 3 bases, with 19 bases spanning the gap. Germline V lookup: CDR1 LGHNA, CDR2 YNFKEQ. The CDR3 spans 17 residues. In nucleotides, the CDR3 is TGTGCCAGCAGCCAAGGGGTAGCGGACCATTCTGACTACGAGCAGTACTTC. Its translation is CASSQGVADHSDYEQYF.

This chain uses TRBV27 with TRBJ1-4; D perhaps matches TRBD1 (6 bases). V lost 5 bases and J lost 7, with 14 bases in between. The CDR3 totals 14 residues. The germline V gene has CDR1 MNHEY and CDR2 SMNVEV (reference sequence). The CDR3 DNA reads as TGTGCCAGCAGTCCGGGGGGGGCGCCTGAAAAACTGTTTTTT. This sequence encodes CASSPGGAPEKLFF.

The chain uses TRBV27 and TRBJ2-1; D possibly corresponds to TRBD1 (6 bases). CDR1 is MNHEY, CDR2 SMNVEV, per germline (reference sequence). This CDR3 has 17 residues. Trimming stripped 5 bases from V and 4 bases from J, with 21 bases between. Here the CDR3 DNA reads TGTGCCAGCAGTCCACTCGGGCAGGACAGACCATACAATGAGCAGTTCTTC. It translates to CASSPLGQDRPYNEQFF.

The CDR3 bases are TGTGCCAGCAGCTTTGTGGGGGGGGGCTCTTATAGCAATCAGCCCCAGCATTTT. This sequence encodes CASSFVGGGSYSNQPQHF. The chain has TRBV7-2 and TRBJ1-5; tentative D call: TRBD1 (6 bases). Germline CDR1 and CDR2: SGHTA and FQGNSA. There are 18 residues in the CDR3. V lost 3 bases and J 0 bases, leaving 18 bases between the germline ends.

The chain links TRBV7-8 to TRBJ1-1, with D possibly being TRBD1 (5 bases). V lost 0 bases, J lost 1 base, and 9 bases lay in between. Germline CDR1 and CDR2: SGHVS and FQNEAQ. The CDR3 loop spans 15 amino acids. The CDR3 region is CASSLAAQANTEAFF. CDR3 nucleotides: TGTGCCAGCAGCTTAGCAGCACAGGCGAACACTGAAGCTTTCTTT.